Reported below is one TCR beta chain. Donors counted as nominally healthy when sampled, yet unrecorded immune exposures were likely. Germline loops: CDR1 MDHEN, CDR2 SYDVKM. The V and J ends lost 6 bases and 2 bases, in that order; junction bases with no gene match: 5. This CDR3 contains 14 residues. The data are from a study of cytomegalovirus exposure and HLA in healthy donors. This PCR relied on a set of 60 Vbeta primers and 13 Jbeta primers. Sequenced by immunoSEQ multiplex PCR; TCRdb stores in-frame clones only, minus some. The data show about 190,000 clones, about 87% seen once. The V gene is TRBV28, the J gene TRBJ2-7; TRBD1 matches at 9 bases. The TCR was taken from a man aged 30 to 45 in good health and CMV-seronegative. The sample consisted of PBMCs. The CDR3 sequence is CASSARDRAYEQYF. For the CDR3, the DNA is TGTGCCAGCAGCGCTCGGGACAGGGCCTACGAGCAGTACTTC.